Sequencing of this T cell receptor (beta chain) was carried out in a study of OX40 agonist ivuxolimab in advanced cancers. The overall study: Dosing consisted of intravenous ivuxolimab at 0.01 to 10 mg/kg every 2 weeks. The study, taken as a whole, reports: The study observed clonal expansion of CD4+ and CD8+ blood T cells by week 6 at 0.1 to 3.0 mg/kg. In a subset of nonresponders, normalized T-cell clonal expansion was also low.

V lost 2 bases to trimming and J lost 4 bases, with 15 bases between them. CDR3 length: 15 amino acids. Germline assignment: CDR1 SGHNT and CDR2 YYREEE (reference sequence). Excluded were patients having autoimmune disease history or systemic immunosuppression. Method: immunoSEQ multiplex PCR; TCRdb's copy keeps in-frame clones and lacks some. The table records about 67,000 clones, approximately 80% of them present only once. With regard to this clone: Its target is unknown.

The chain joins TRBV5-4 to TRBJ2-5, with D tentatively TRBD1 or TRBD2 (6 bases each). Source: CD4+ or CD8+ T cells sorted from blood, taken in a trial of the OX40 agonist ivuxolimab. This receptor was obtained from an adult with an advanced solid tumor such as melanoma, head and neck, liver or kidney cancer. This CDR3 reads CASSFTGLGGETQYF. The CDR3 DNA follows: TGTGCCAGCAGCTTTACAGGGCTCGGGGGAGAGACCCAGTACTTC. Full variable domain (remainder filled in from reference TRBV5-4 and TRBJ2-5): ETGVTQSPTHLIKTRGQQVTLRCSSQSGHNTVSWYQQALGQGPQFIFQYYREEENGRGNFPPRFSGLQFPNYSSELNVNALELDDSALYLCASSFTGLGGETQYFGPGTRLLVL.